This TCR beta chain was recovered during a study of regulatory T cells in long-lasting Graves disease. Study-level results: A limited number of samples was an acknowledged limitation.

Researchers made TCR beta libraries by using iRepertoire HTBI primers and running Arm-PCR on CDR3 regions. Via MiXCR, TCRdb re-called the multiplex PCR reads, giving one row per CDR3 protein. This sample has around 460,000 distinct CDR3 sequences, with about 15% found just once. The CDR3 extends over 16 amino acids. V shed 7 bases and J shed 0 bases, with 16 bases lying between them. Germline V gene sequence: CDR1 LNHDA, CDR2 SQIVND (reference sequence). Time point defined: newly diagnosed GD, antithyroid drugs for less than 3 months. PBMC RNA served as the TCR library source. Peripheral blood, about 9 milliliters per patient, was collected in EDTA tubes. To note about this clonotype: Its cognate antigen is unknown.

This sample also belongs to another study, concerning T cells in Graves' hyperthyroidism and ophthalmopathy. That source adds: First-round RT-PCR of the TCR CDR3 relied on the HTBI primer set. The blood repertoire included most of the expanded thyroid clonotypes above 0.001.

The TCR originated in a woman between 45 and 60 years old with Graves disease. This chain uses TRBV19 with TRBJ1-5, with D tentatively TRBD1 (6 bases). The input for sequencing was peripheral blood mononuclear cells (PBMCs), taken at new diagnosis, from a patient treated with antithyroid drugs. The CDR3 region is CASMLSGADSNQPQHF. The CDR3 coding sequence is TGTGCCAGTATGCTGTCGGGGGCTGATAGCAATCAGCCCCAGCATTTT. The complete variable domain, with remaining parts taken from reference TRBV19 and TRBJ1-5, reads DGGITQSPKYLFRKEGQNVTLSCEQNLNHDAMYWYRQDPGQGLRLIYYSQIVNDFQKGDIAEGYSVSREKKESFPLTVTSAQKNPTAFYLCASMLSGADSNQPQHFGDGTRLSIL.